This T cell receptor beta chain was identified during a study of blood T cell repertoires in COVID-19. With V trimmed by 2 bases and J by 1 base, 5 bases remained unmatched. CDR1 and CDR2 (germline): MNHEY, SVGEGT. CDR3 size: 16 residues. Sequencing was performed with immunoSEQ multiplex PCR; in TCRdb, only in-frame clones are kept and a portion is missing. Seen here are about 130,000 clones, 80% to 95% observed once, and the top ten hold around 2%. This clonotype was obtained from a middle-aged man with COVID-19, enrolled during active disease. The V gene is TRBV6-2 or TRBV6-3, the J gene TRBJ2-7, with 10 bases lining up with TRBD1. The sequenced sample was peripheral blood. CDR3 nucleotides: TGTGCCAGCAGTTACGAGGCGGACAGGGGGTCCTACGAGCAGTACGTC. It translates to CASSYEADRGSYEQYV.